The subject of this entry is one T cell receptor beta chain. Some clones are missing from TCRdb's copy, which holds only in-frame ones; the method was immunoSEQ multiplex PCR. The sample lists fewer than 35,000 clones, 69% occurring once. This record belongs to a study of STAT5B mutations in CD4+ large granular lymphocyte leukemia. The trim removed 4 bases at V and 7 bases at J, leaving 2 bases unmatched. This CDR3 comprises 13 residues. From germline, CDR1 is SGHDT and CDR2 YYEEEE. This sequence joins TRBV5-6 and TRBJ2-4; TRBD1 aligns across 10 bases. This TCR was recovered from a human donor in good health. Sequencing input: CD4+ T cells from blood buffy coats. CDR3 loop: CASSPDRGNIQYF. CDR3 in DNA: TGTGCCAGCAGCCCGGACAGGGGGAACATTCAGTACTTC.